This T cell receptor beta chain was documented in a study of response to subunit inactivated influenza vaccine. Study conclusions and caveats: Authors suggested few new T cells are recruited by each seasonal influenza vaccination.

The CDR3 sequence is 14 residues long. Germline CDR1 and CDR2: SGDLS and YYNGEE. Trimming shortened V by 7 bases and J by 0 bases, and 11 bases separated the two germline ends. TCRdb reprocessed the RT-PCR reads via MiXCR and lists one record per CDR3 protein. Among more than 450,000 distinct CDR3 sequences listed, 12% were seen once. This clonotype was picked up a small number of times. Its antigen is not known. This TCR was recovered from a man in his fifties who received an inactivated influenza vaccine. The input for sequencing was PBMCs from blood, taken on the day of vaccination. The V call is TRBV9, the J call TRBJ2-1; D is unclear. The CDR3 region has the DNA TGTGCCAGCGCCCGAATGAGCTCCTACAATGAGCAGTTCTTC. Its protein is CASARMSSYNEQFF.